The clone carrying this T cell receptor beta chain was recorded once. These data are taken from a study of blood T cell repertoires in COVID-19. Study in general: Donors in the United States, Italy and Spain gave samples during acute or convalescent COVID-19. T cells, B-cell-depleted T cells, or PBMCs provided the cDNA or gDNA that served as material.

Germline lookup yields CDR1 SGHRS and CDR2 YFSETQ. This CDR3 spans 12 amino acids. Losses at the gene ends were 4 bases for V and 6 bases for J; bases not matched to a gene: 4. The protocol was immunoSEQ multiplex PCR, while the TCRdb copy is restricted to in-frame clones and leaves out a portion. The sample shows about 92,000 clones, about three quarters of them seen only once. The clonotype comes from a man between 45 and 60 years old who had recovered from COVID-19. The source material was peripheral blood. The chain combines TRBV5-1 with TRBJ2-7, with 7 bases matching TRBD1. CDR3 residues: CASSEGQFEQYF. CDR3 in DNA: TGCGCCAGCAGCGAGGGACAGTTCGAGCAGTACTTC.